The 32 T cell receptor beta chains reported below all come from one sample, sequenced in a study of T cell responses to AZD1222 COVID-19 vaccine. TCRdb's copy holds only in-frame clones and misses some; the assay was immunoSEQ multiplex PCR. This sample carries 90,000 to 120,000 clones, around 90% of them seen once, and the ten largest clones take 22%. The material was peripheral blood, obtained on day 0 of AZD1222 vaccination. These receptors originate from an adult in good health.

This sequence joins TRBV7-8 and TRBJ2-2; D may be TRBD2 (5 bases). V lost 4 bases and J 5 bases, leaving 17 bases between the germline ends. The CDR3 loop spans 16 amino acids. Germline V CDR1 and CDR2: SGHVS, FQNEAQ. The CDR3 region is CASSSIGGGQTGELFF. The CDR3 DNA follows: TGTGCCAGCAGCTCCATCGGAGGTGGCCAAACCGGGGAGCTGTTTTTT. Variable domain in full (rest from reference TRBV7-8 and TRBJ2-2): GAGVSQSPRYKVAKRGQDVALRCDPISGHVSLFWYQQALGQGPEFLTYFQNEAQLDKSGLPSDRFFAERPEGSVSTLKIQRTQQEDSAVYLCASSSIGGGQTGELFFGEGSRLTVL.

This rearrangement joins TRBV15 to TRBJ2-3, with a tentative D call TRBD2 (5 bases). The CDR3 length is 14 residues. Looked up from germline, CDR1 is LNHNV and CDR2 is YYDKDF (reference sequence). The germline V and J ends were trimmed by 8 bases and 0 bases, with 12 bases remaining between them. The CDR3 loop is CATRGLKSTDTQYF. The CDR3 coding sequence is TGTGCCACCCGCGGGCTTAAAAGCACAGATACGCAGTATTTT.

The chain joins TRBV5-5 to TRBJ2-3; perhaps TRBD2 as D (7 bases). The CDR3 sequence is 15 residues long. Germline values: CDR1 SGHKS, CDR2 YYEKEE (reference sequence). V was clipped by 6 bases and J by 5 bases, with 19 bases between them. CDR3 loop: CASTTDRGAGDTQYF. In DNA, the CDR3 is TGTGCCAGCACCACGGACCGGGGGGCCGGAGATACGCAGTATTTT.

The chain's CDR3 is CASRDRDSEVETQYF. DNA of the CDR3: TGTGCCAGCAGGGACCGGGACAGTGAAGTGGAAACCCAGTACTTC. The rearrangement links TRBV7-6 to TRBJ2-5; TRBD1 matches at 7 bases. CDR1 is SGHVS and CDR2 is FNYEAQ in the germline V gene. The CDR3 loop spans 15 amino acids. V lost 6 bases, J lost 8 bases, and 15 bases stayed unmatched.

The J gene is TRBJ2-5, the V gene TRBV30; 15 bases line up with TRBD2. CDR1 GTSNPN and CDR2 SVGIG come from the germline V gene (reference sequence). Unmatched junction bases numbered 3, after V lost 2 bases and J lost 5 bases. The CDR3 runs 15 residues. The CDR3 sequence is CAWSLGTSGGETQYF. The CDR3 DNA is TGTGCCTGGAGTCTGGGGACTAGCGGGGGGGAGACCCAGTACTTC.

Of note for this clone: The same CDR3 is also encoded by other DNA sequences in this sample. The V call is TRBV10-1, the J call TRBJ2-7; D possibly matches TRBD1 or TRBD2 (6 bases each). Germline-derived CDR1 and CDR2 are WNHNN and SYGVQD (reference sequence). The CDR3 totals 14 residues. Trimming removed 0 bases from V and 2 bases from J, with 8 bases in between. CDR3 amino acids: CASSESGGPYEQYF. The CDR3 DNA reads TGCGCCAGCAGTGAGTCTGGGGGGCCCTACGAGCAGTACTTC.

This clone occurred once. The genes are TRBV29-1 and TRBJ1-3, with unresolved D. Germline V lookup: CDR1 SQVTM, CDR2 ANQGSEA. The CDR3 contains 13 residues. The V gene lost 3 bases and the J gene lost 0 bases, with 6 bases spanning the gap. Here the CDR3 DNA reads TGCAGCGTTGAGCGCAACTCTGGAAACACCATATATTTT. Its protein is CSVERNSGNTIYF.

The chain is built from TRBV30 and TRBJ2-2; tentatively, D is TRBD2 (5 bases). The CDR3 has 14 amino acids. Germline CDR1 reads GTSNPN; CDR2 reads SVGIG (reference sequence). The ends were cut back, 4 bases at V and 1 base at J, with 10 bases in the middle. The CDR3 is CAWNGEWNTGELFF. The CDR3 DNA follows: TGTGCCTGGAATGGGGAGTGGAACACCGGGGAGCTGTTTTTT.

V is TRBV19 and J is TRBJ2-5, with 11 bases fitting TRBD1. This CDR3 comprises 16 residues. From germline, CDR1 is LNHDA and CDR2 SQIVND (reference sequence). Losses at the gene ends were 8 bases for V and 4 bases for J; bases not matched to a gene: 12. Here the CDR3 reads CASAAHRDRGGETQYF. The CDR3 DNA sequence: TGTGCCAGTGCGGCACACCGGGACAGGGGGGGAGAGACCCAGTACTTC. The whole variable domain, filled in from reference TRBV19 and TRBJ2-5, reads DGGITQSPKYLFRKEGQNVTLSCEQNLNHDAMYWYRQDPGQGLRLIYYSQIVNDFQKGDIAEGYSVSREKKESFPLTVTSAQKNPTAFYLCASAAHRDRGGETQYFGPGTRLLVL.

This clone was detected only once. V usage is TRBV19 and J usage is TRBJ1-1; 7 bases line up with TRBD1. Trimming removed 5 bases from V and 4 bases from J; junction bases left unmatched: 7. Germline CDR1 reads LNHDA; CDR2 reads SQIVND (reference sequence). The CDR3 totals 14 residues. DNA for the CDR3: TGTGCCAGTAGTTATACAGGGGTGGGCACTGAAGCTTTCTTT. Amino acids: CASSYTGVGTEAFF.

The chain links TRBV9 to TRBJ2-7; the D gene could be TRBD1 or TRBD2 (5 bases each). With 7 bases removed from V and 0 bases from J, the gap between germline ends came to 11 bases. The length of the CDR3 is 13 residues. Germline V gene lookup returns CDR1 SGDLS and CDR2 YYNGEE. The DNA for the CDR3 is TGTGCCAGCGCCGGGACGGACTCCTACGAGCAGTACTTC. As protein: CASAGTDSYEQYF. The whole variable domain, remainder taken from reference TRBV9 and TRBJ2-7, is DSGVTQTPKHLITATGQRVTLRCSPRSGDLSVYWYQQSLDQGLQFLIQYYNGEERAKGNILERFSAQQFPDLHSELNLSSLELGDSALYFCASAGTDSYEQYFGPGTRLTVT.

A few counts support this clone. This sequence joins TRBV4-3 and TRBJ2-7, with D uncertain. Germline-derived CDR1 and CDR2 are LGHNA and YSLEER. The CDR3 has 14 residues. The V end lost 5 bases, the J end lost 3 bases, and 14 bases lay between the germline ends. In DNA form, the CDR3 reads TGCGCCAGCAGCGAGTACCAAGGGAACTACGAGCAGTACTTC. Translation: CASSEYQGNYEQYF.

This sequence joins TRBV5-1 and TRBJ2-4; 8 positions agree with TRBD2. The junction had 7 bases not matched to a gene; V was cut back by 1 base and J by 4 bases. This CDR3 region has 16 residues. The germline V gene has CDR1 SGHRS and CDR2 YFSETQ. Here the CDR3 DNA reads TGCGCCAGCAGCTTGTTAATCCGGGGGGGAAAAAACATTCAGTACTTC. Translating it yields CASSLLIRGGKNIQYF.

The rearrangement uses TRBV29-1 and TRBJ1-1; the D gene is possibly TRBD1 (5 bases). This CDR3 region has 13 residues. The V and J ends lost 1 base and 5 bases respectively, with 11 bases between them. Germline lookup yields CDR1 SQVTM and CDR2 ANQGSEA. In DNA, the CDR3 is TGCAGCGTTGAAGGGGGCCAAACGACTGAAGCTTTCTTT. The encoded protein is CSVEGGQTTEAFF.

The chain uses TRBV4-1 and TRBJ1-1; 7 bases fit TRBD1. The CDR3 runs to 16 residues. CDR1 MGHRA and CDR2 YSYEKL come from the germline V gene. V trimming: 5 bases; J trimming: 4 bases; junction bases outside the gene matches: 13. DNA for the CDR3: TGCGCCAGCAGCGAGCCCCACAGGGGTAGTATCACTGAAGCTTTCTTT. Encoded protein: CASSEPHRGSITEAFF.

The V and J genes are TRBV3-1 (or the pseudogene TRBV3-2) and TRBJ2-2, with 7 bases matching TRBD1. Germline CDR1 and CDR2: LGHDT and YNNKEL (reference sequence). V lost 3 bases and J lost 7; bases outside the gene matches: 20. The CDR3 totals 19 residues. CDR3 coding DNA: TGTGCCAGCAGCCATTTGCTCGCCCTGGGGGACAGAACGAGCGGGGAGCTGTTTTTT. It specifies CASSHLLALGDRTSGELFF.

The J gene is TRBJ1-5, the V gene TRBV28; D not resolved. Between the trimmed V and J ends, which lost 8 bases and 0 bases, there was a span of 11 bases. Germline V gene lookup returns CDR1 MDHEN and CDR2 SYDVKM. CDR3 length: 14 residues. Written as DNA, the CDR3 is TGTGCCAGCGGAAGAACATATAGCAATCAGCCCCAGCATTTT. Amino acids: CASGRTYSNQPQHF.

This rearrangement joins TRBV7-9 to TRBJ1-5, with 10 nucleotides matching TRBD1. Germline loops: CDR1 SEHNR, CDR2 FQNEAQ (reference sequence). The CDR3 has 14 residues. The J segment lost 5 bases and the V segment lost 6 bases, leaving 4 bases of the junction unmatched. CDR3 DNA sequence: TGTGCCAGCAGACTAGGACAGGGGGATCAGCCCCAGCATTTT. Translation: CASRLGQGDQPQHF.

Here the CDR3 reads CASLLSPSSYEQYF. Written as DNA, the CDR3 is TGCGCCAGCCTACTCAGTCCCAGCTCCTACGAGCAGTACTTC. The chain joins TRBV5-1 to TRBJ2-7; D is unresolved. V shed 7 bases and J shed 0 bases, with 14 bases lying between them. Germline V gives CDR1 SGHRS, CDR2 YFSETQ. The length of the CDR3 is 14 residues. The entire variable domain, with the rest obtained from reference TRBV5-1 and TRBJ2-7, is as follows: KAGVTQTPRYLIKTRGQQVTLSCSPISGHRSVSWYQQTPGQGLQFLFEYFSETQRNKGNFPGRFSGRQFSNSRSEMNVSTLELGDSALYLCASLLSPSSYEQYFGPGTRLTVT.

This rearrangement joins TRBV2 to TRBJ1-6, with D tentatively TRBD1 (6 bases). The V gene lost 4 bases and the J gene lost 7 bases, with 17 bases spanning the gap. The germline V gene encodes CDR1 SNHLY and CDR2 FYNNEI. The length of the CDR3 is 16 residues. CDR3 sequence reads: CASSVGRGAANSPLHF. CDR3 sequence (DNA): TGTGCCAGCAGTGTGGGGAGGGGGGCGGCAAATTCACCCCTCCACTTT.

The chain carries TRBV18 and TRBJ1-2; D is possibly TRBD1 (6 bases). V lost 2 bases to trimming and J lost 0 bases, with 16 bases between them. CDR1 is KGHSH and CDR2 is LQKENI in the germline V gene. This CDR3 has 17 amino acids. CDR3 in DNA: TGTGCCAGCTCACCAGAACGGACAGCCTGGGCTAACTATGGCTACACCTTC. Translating gives CASSPERTAWANYGYTF.

This rearrangement joins TRBV13 to TRBJ1-3; no definite D call. CDR1 is PRHDT and CDR2 is FYEKMQ in the germline V gene (reference sequence). The CDR3 is 13 amino acids. The germline V and J ends were trimmed by 3 bases and 0 bases, with 3 bases remaining between them. CDR3 protein: CASSFSSGNTIYF. The DNA of the CDR3 is TGTGCCAGCAGCTTTAGCTCTGGAAACACCATATATTTT.

This clone was seen once. This chain uses TRBV6-5 with TRBJ1-3; 9 bases map to TRBD1. The J segment lost 1 base and the V segment lost 2 bases, leaving 3 bases of the junction unmatched. The CDR3 runs to 16 residues. Germline CDR1 and CDR2: MNHEY and SVGAGI. In DNA, the CDR3 is TGTGCCAGCAGTTACCTCGGGACAGGGTCTGGAAACACCATATATTTT. Its protein product is CASSYLGTGSGNTIYF.

This clone appeared once. An end of the junction does not agree with germline; a read error may underlie this. J is TRBJ1-2 and V is TRBV2; D is ambiguous. The CDR3 runs 13 residues. Germline assignment: CDR1 SNHLY and CDR2 FYNNEI. DNA for the CDR3: TGTGCCAGCCGTGACGCCATCCCCTATGGCTACACCTTC. This codes for CASRDAIPYGYTF.

The V call is TRBV7-9, the J call TRBJ2-5; 7 bases match TRBD2. This CDR3 comprises 17 residues. Trimming at V came to 4 bases and at J to 1 base, leaving 12 bases not matched to a gene. Per the germline V gene, CDR1 is SEHNR and CDR2 is FQNEAQ (reference sequence). The DNA of the CDR3 is TGTGCCAGCAGCTATCCCATGAGCGGGGCACTCCAAGAGACCCAGTACTTC. This gives the protein CASSYPMSGALQETQYF. The whole variable domain, filled in from reference TRBV7-9 and TRBJ2-5, reads DTGVSQNPRHKITKRGQNVTFRCDPISEHNRLYWYRQTLGQGPEFLTYFQNEAQLEKSRLLSDRFSAERPKGSFSTLEIQRTEQGDSAMYLCASSYPMSGALQETQYFGPGTRLLVL.

This chain links TRBV6-4 with TRBJ2-5; a possible D gene is TRBD2 (6 bases). V lost 1 base to trimming and J lost 5 bases, with 17 bases between them. This CDR3 is 16 amino acids long. The germline gives CDR1 MRHNA, CDR2 SNTAGT. The CDR3 loop reads CASSDWRSSVMETQYF. CDR3 in DNA: TGTGCCAGCAGTGACTGGAGGTCTAGCGTCATGGAGACCCAGTACTTC.

The chain links TRBV7-8 to TRBJ1-2, with no clear D. Germline CDR1 reads SGHVS; CDR2 reads FQNEAQ. The CDR3 covers 17 residues. Trimming cost V 4 bases and J 1 base, with 19 bases left between them. For the CDR3, the DNA is TGTGCCAGCAGCTCCAGCACTGAACCCAGCCTTAACTATGGCTACACCTTC. Translating it yields CASSSSTEPSLNYGYTF.

The chain links TRBV12-3 or TRBV12-4 to TRBJ2-7; D is ambiguous. This CDR3 comprises 12 residues. Trimming cost V 6 bases and J 7 bases, with 13 bases left between them. The CDR3 protein is CASRSMTGEQYF. CDR3 bases: TGTGCCAGCAGATCTATGACTGGGGAGCAGTACTTC.

The J gene is TRBJ1-4, the V gene TRBV3-1 (or the pseudogene TRBV3-2); unclear D gene. Germline V gene data show CDR1 as LGHDT and CDR2 as YNNKEL (reference sequence). The CDR3 has 18 residues. V shed 0 bases and J shed 0 bases, with 14 bases lying between them. CDR3 sequence (DNA): TGTGCCAGCAGCCAAGAATCATCACAGAAAGCAACTAATGAAAAACTGTTTTTT. Translated, it gives CASSQESSQKATNEKLFF.

CDR3 loop: CAWRGTDLNTEAFF. The CDR3 coding sequence is TGTGCCTGGAGGGGGACAGACCTTAACACTGAAGCTTTCTTT. This sequence joins TRBV30 and TRBJ1-1, with 7 bases lining up with TRBD1. Germline-derived CDR1 and CDR2 are GTSNPN and SVGIG (reference sequence). Unmatched junction bases numbered 6, after V lost 3 bases and J lost 2 bases. This CDR3 comprises 14 residues. Full variable domain (outside the CDR3, taken from reference TRBV30 and TRBJ1-1): SQTIHQWPATLVQPVGSPLSLECTVEGTSNPNLYWYRQAAGRGLQLLFYSVGIGQISSEVPQNLSASRPQDRQFILSSKKLLLSDSGFYLCAWRGTDLNTEAFFGQGTRLTVV.

V is TRBV5-5 and J is TRBJ1-6; TRBD1 matches 10 bases. The CDR3 has 17 amino acids. With V trimmed by 1 base and J by 9 bases, 10 bases remained unmatched. Germline-derived CDR1 and CDR2 are SGHKS and YYEKEE (reference sequence). CDR3 region: CASSLPPRQGAGSPLHF. The CDR3 DNA reads as TGTGCCAGCAGCTTGCCGCCTCGACAGGGGGCTGGTTCACCCCTCCACTTT.

The chain links TRBV3-1 (or the pseudogene TRBV3-2) to TRBJ1-2; D is possibly TRBD1 (6 bases). This CDR3 region has 14 residues. The germline V gene encodes CDR1 LGHDT and CDR2 YNNKEL (reference sequence). V lost 4 bases, J lost 7 bases, and 16 bases lay in between. The CDR3: CASSPSRGALGYTF. The DNA for the CDR3 is TGTGCCAGCAGCCCCTCACGGGGGGCGCTTGGCTACACCTTC.